This is a list of T cell receptor beta chains from one sample in a study of sequential checkpoint blockade in melanoma. Produced via immunoSEQ multiplex PCR; TCRdb's table is partial and in-frame only. The table shows about 9,900 clones, with 71% occurring only once. The sequenced sample was CD8+ T cells sorted from blood (inferred from file names), obtained from a patient given nivolumab and ipilimumab in sequence. All receptors come from a human donor with melanoma. The CDR3 runs from the conserved cysteine through the conserved F or W. A D gene is named only where the DNA matches it firmly. Some rows mark clone size as missing; the rest say once, few, many or name a class of expanded clone.

v_gene	abundance	j_gene	d_gene	CDR3aa	CDR3nt
TRBV19	few	TRBJ1-3	-	CASSIGPIVYSGNTIYF	TGTGCCAGTAGTATAGGGCCCATTGTGTACTCTGGAAACACCATATATTTT
TRBV4-2	-	TRBJ2-3	TRBD2	CASSQELAGGTDTQYF	TGTGCCAGCAGCCAAGAACTAGCGGGGGGCACAGATACGCAGTATTTT
TRBV2	-	TRBJ2-7	-	CASRDKTYEQYF	TGTGCCAGCCGGGACAAAACCTACGAGCAGTACTTC
TRBV2	-	TRBJ2-7	TRBD1	CASSSGQVLLGYF	TGTGCCAGCAGTTCTGGACAGGTTCTCCTGGGGTACTTC
TRBV6-4	-	TRBJ2-2	-	CASSEGGRDTGELFF	TGTGCCAGCAGTGAAGGGGGACGGGACACCGGGGAGCTGTTTTTT
TRBV2	-	TRBJ1-1	TRBD1	CASSDRGQGIQAFF	TGTGCCAGCAGTGATAGGGGACAGGGGATACAAGCTTTCTTT
TRBV7-3	few	TRBJ2-5	-	CASSLMGGQETQYF	TGTGCCAGCAGCTTAATGGGGGGCCAAGAGACCCAGTACTTC
TRBV7-2	-	TRBJ2-5	TRBD2	CAEGRAPETQYF	TGTGCCGAGGGGAGGGCCCCAGAGACCCAGTACTTC
TRBV7-9	-	TRBJ2-1	TRBD2	CASSPGLASTLHSVEQFF	TGTGCCAGCAGCCCAGGACTAGCCTCCACTCTACATAGTGTTGAGCAGTTCTTC
TRBV10-3	few	TRBJ2-1	TRBD1	CAISVGTGLNEQFF	TGTGCCATCAGTGTAGGGACAGGGCTGAATGAGCAGTTCTTC
TRBV6-1	-	TRBJ2-3	-	CASGTRRDPDTQYF	TGTGCCAGCGGTACCCGGCGGGACCCAGATACGCAGTATTTT
TRBV9	-	TRBJ2-2	-	CASSAGGSGELFF	TGTGCCAGCAGCGCAGGGGGGTCCGGGGAGCTGTTTTTT
TRBV4-2	-	TRBJ2-3	-	CASSQALGSSTDTQYF	TGTGCCAGCAGCCAAGCCTTGGGCTCTAGCACAGATACGCAGTATTTT
TRBV4-3	-	TRBJ1-4	TRBD1	CASSQNTGTGFEKLFF	TGCGCCAGCAGCCAAAACACCGGGACAGGGTTTGAAAAACTGTTTTTT
TRBV4-1	-	TRBJ2-5	TRBD2	CASSQVSGLVREQYF	TGCGCCAGCAGCCAAGTATCGGGACTAGTCAGAGAGCAGTACTTC
TRBV7-7	-	TRBJ2-2	TRBD1	CASSRQGGANTGELFF	TGTGCTAGCAGCCGACAGGGTGGCGCGAACACCGGGGAGCTGTTTTTT
TRBV4-1	-	TRBJ2-2	-	CASSQVLTGSGNTGELFF	TGCGCCAGCAGCCAGGTACTTACAGGGTCCGGGAACACCGGGGAGCTGTTTTTT
TRBV19	large	TRBJ1-1	-	CASSMRDTNTEAFF	TGTGCCAGTAGTATGAGGGACACGAACACTGAAGCTTTCTTT
TRBV18	few	TRBJ1-2	-	CASSPPMGGLHGYTF	TGTGCCAGCTCACCTCCGATGGGAGGGCTACATGGCTACACCTTC
TRBV4-3	-	TRBJ1-2	-	CASSQEYDSNYGYTF	TGCGCCAGCAGCCAAGAATACGACAGTAACTATGGCTACACCTTC
TRBV6-4	few	TRBJ2-5	TRBD1	CASSEGQGDQETQYF	TGTGCCAGCAGCGAAGGACAGGGGGACCAAGAGACCCAGTACTTC
TRBV10-3	-	TRBJ1-5	-	CAISEAGQQPQHF	TGTGCCATCAGTGAGGCAGGGCAACAGCCCCAGCATTTT
TRBV7-9	-	TRBJ1-4	-	CASSSSGTPTEKLFF	TGTGCCAGCAGCTCTTCCGGGACACCAACTGAAAAACTGTTTTTT
TRBV7-3	few	TRBJ2-7	-	CASSLEAGDLYEQYF	TGTGCCAGCAGCTTAGAAGCAGGGGATCTCTACGAGCAGTACTTC
TRBV6-6	-	TRBJ2-7	TRBD2	CASSRTSEIYEQYF	TGTGCCAGCAGTCGGACTAGTGAAATCTACGAGCAGTACTTC
TRBV7-4	few	TRBJ2-7	TRBD1	CASSNGTAAYEQYF	TGTGCCAGCAGCAATGGGACAGCTGCCTACGAGCAGTACTTC
TRBV6-1	few	TRBJ2-1	TRBD2	CASSEPSGGYNEQFF	TGTGCCAGCAGTGAACCTAGCGGGGGGTACAATGAGCAGTTCTTC
TRBV28	-	TRBJ1-3	-	CASSLSAGAGNTIYF	TGTGCCAGCAGTTTATCAGCCGGAGCAGGAAACACCATATATTTT
TRBV7-6	-	TRBJ1-5	-	CASSLGGGIQPQHF	TGTGCCAGCAGCTTGGGGGGGGGAATCCAGCCCCAGCATTTT
TRBV27	-	TRBJ1-1	-	CASSWNRDAPTEAFF	TGTGCCAGCAGTTGGAACAGGGACGCACCTACTGAAGCTTTCTTT